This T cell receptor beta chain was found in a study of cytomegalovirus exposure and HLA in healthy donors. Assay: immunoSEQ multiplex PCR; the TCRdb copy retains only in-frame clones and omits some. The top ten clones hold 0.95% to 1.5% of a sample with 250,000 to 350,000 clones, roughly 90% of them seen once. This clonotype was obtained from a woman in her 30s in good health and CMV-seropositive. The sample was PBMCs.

The CDR3 DNA follows: TGCGCCAGCAGCTCCTGGGGTGCTAGCGGGAGTAACAATGAGCAGTTCTTC. It translates to CASSSWGASGSNNEQFF. The chain uses TRBV5-1 and TRBJ2-1; TRBD2 agrees at 10 bases. J gave up 5 bases and V 3 bases, and 11 bases lay outside the gene matches. The CDR3 spans 17 residues. CDR1 is SGHRS, CDR2 YFSETQ, per germline. The whole variable domain, remainder taken from reference TRBV5-1 and TRBJ2-1, is KAGVTQTPRYLIKTRGQQVTLSCSPISGHRSVSWYQQTPGQGLQFLFEYFSETQRNKGNFPGRFSGRQFSNSRSEMNVSTLELGDSALYLCASSSWGASGSNNEQFFGPGTRLTVL.